Shown below are 27 T cell receptor beta chains from a single sample sequenced in a study of blood T cell repertoires in COVID-19. Produced via immunoSEQ multiplex PCR; TCRdb's table is partial and in-frame only. The sample has 250,000 to 350,000 clones, 85% to 90% seen once. The sequencing sample was made of PBMCs or T cells enriched from blood (not recorded which). Receptors were obtained from a woman aged 18-29 years who had recovered from COVID-19.

The chain employs TRBV18 and TRBJ2-2, with 9 bases fitting TRBD2. CDR1 and CDR2 from the germline V gene are KGHSH and LQKENI. J gave up 4 bases and V 2 bases, and 2 bases lay outside the gene matches. The CDR3 loop spans 15 amino acids. CDR3 DNA sequence: TGTGCCAGCTCACCAAGCGGGGGGCGCACCGGGGAGCTGTTTTTT. Translating gives CASSPSGGRTGELFF.

This clone was counted once. V is TRBV7-8 and J is TRBJ1-1; 8 bases are a match to TRBD1. The germline V gene has CDR1 SGHVS and CDR2 FQNEAQ. This CDR3 is built from 14 residues. With 8 bases clipped from V and 5 bases from J, the junction kept 10 bases outside the gene matches. CDR3 sequence reads: CASGPDRVRTEAFF. The CDR3 DNA reads TGTGCCAGCGGCCCGGACAGGGTTAGAACTGAAGCTTTCTTT.

This clone was seen a single time. This chain uses TRBV9 with TRBJ2-5, with 8 bases identical to TRBD2. Germline V gene sequence: CDR1 SGDLS, CDR2 YYNGEE. The CDR3 length is 17 residues. Trimming removed 0 bases from V and 5 bases from J; junction bases left unmatched: 12. The CDR3 here is CASSVGSFRGGGETQYF. DNA of the CDR3: TGTGCCAGCAGCGTAGGGAGCTTTCGGGGGGGCGGTGAGACCCAGTACTTC.

This chain links TRBV9 with TRBJ1-2; unclear D gene. Germline CDR1 is SGDLS and CDR2 is YYNGEE. The length of the CDR3 is 14 residues. V gave up 4 bases and J gave up 4 bases, with 14 bases separating them. The CDR3 region is CASSPSDGVYGYTF. The CDR3, as DNA: TGTGCCAGCAGCCCCTCGGACGGGGTCTATGGCTACACCTTC.

The genes are TRBV10-3 and TRBJ2-1; D may be TRBD2 (5 bases). The V gene's germline CDR1 is ENHRY and CDR2 SYGVKD. The CDR3 covers 14 residues. Between the trimmed V and J ends, which lost 3 bases and 8 bases, there was a span of 14 bases. The CDR3 spells CAISDLGSQDEQFF. The CDR3 DNA reads TGTGCCATCAGTGATCTTGGGAGCCAGGATGAGCAGTTCTTC.

The CDR3 loop is CASSTRQGYGYTF. CDR3 DNA sequence: TGTGCCAGCAGCACACGACAGGGCTATGGCTACACCTTC. The chain employs TRBV5-6 and TRBJ1-2, with 7 bases identical to TRBD1. J was trimmed by 4 bases and V by 4 bases; bases with no gene match: 4. The CDR3 totals 13 residues. Per the germline V gene, CDR1 is SGHDT and CDR2 is YYEEEE.

The chain uses TRBV18 and TRBJ2-5, with D possibly TRBD1 on 5 matching bases. Germline V CDR1 and CDR2: KGHSH, LQKENI. Trimming cost V 2 bases and J 4 bases, with 8 bases left between them. The CDR3 runs 13 residues. CDR3 nucleotide sequence: TGTGCCAGCTCACCAGGGGCCTCAGAGACCCAGTACTTC. It yields the protein CASSPGASETQYF.

In DNA, the CDR3 is TGTGCCTGGGTCCCTCGCGGAGGTCAATACGAGCAGTACTTC. Translation: CAWVPRGGQYEQYF. The chain joins TRBV30 to TRBJ2-7, with D perhaps TRBD2 (5 bases). The CDR3 runs to 14 residues. V dropped 5 bases and J dropped 4 bases, with 18 bases sitting between them. CDR1 and CDR2 from the germline V gene are GTSNPN and SVGIG (reference sequence).

The rearrangement joins TRBV27 to TRBJ1-6, with D maybe TRBD1 (6 bases). Germline V gene data show CDR1 as MNHEY and CDR2 as SMNVEV (reference sequence). Trimming shortened V by 6 bases and J by 1 base, and 13 bases separated the two germline ends. The CDR3 runs to 16 residues. CDR3 region: CASRPTGESYNSPLHF. The CDR3 region has the DNA TGTGCCAGCAGGCCGACAGGAGAATCCTATAATTCACCCCTCCACTTT.

This chain joins TRBV4-1 and TRBJ2-5; D gene uncertain. This CDR3 is 13 amino acids long. The V gene's germline CDR1 is MGHRA and CDR2 YSYEKL. The ends were cut back, 5 bases at V and 5 bases at J, with 12 bases in the middle. CDR3 nucleotides: TGCGCCAGCAGCTCCGTTTCTACGGAGACCCAGTACTTC. Translated: CASSSVSTETQYF.

The V gene is TRBV2, the J gene TRBJ1-1, with 8 bases matching TRBD1. Losses at the gene ends were 6 bases for V and 0 bases for J; bases not matched to a gene: 6. Germline loops: CDR1 SNHLY, CDR2 FYNNEI. This CDR3 is 15 amino acids long. Here the CDR3 DNA reads TGTGCCAGCAGATTTGACAGGGGTTTGAACACTGAAGCTTTCTTT. This sequence encodes CASRFDRGLNTEAFF.

The V gene is TRBV21-1, the J gene TRBJ1-5; the table's D call of TRBD1 was not tested on the DNA. TRBV21-1 is a pseudogene. The CDR3 covers 16 residues. DNA for the CDR3: TGTGCCAGCAGCAAAGCGCGTCAGGGAAGGGATCAGCCCCAGCATTTT. Amino acid sequence: CASSKARQGRDQPQHF.

The chain recombines TRBV18 with TRBJ2-7, with TRBD1 matching 9 bases. CDR3 length equals 13 residues. CDR1 and CDR2 from the germline V gene are KGHSH and LQKENI. J was trimmed by 3 bases and V by 4 bases; bases with no gene match: 1. The DNA of the CDR3 is TGTGCCAGCTCACTGGACAGGGGCTACGAGCAGTACTTC. Protein product: CASSLDRGYEQYF. Supplemented by reference TRBV18 and TRBJ2-7, the full variable domain reads NAGVMQNPRHLVRRRGQEARLRCSPMKGHSHVYWYRQLPEEGLKFMVYLQKENIIDESGMPKERFSAEFPKEGPSILRIQQVVRGDSAAYFCASSLDRGYEQYFGPGTRLTVT.

This chain connects TRBV2 to TRBJ1-5, with D possibly being TRBD1 (5 bases). This CDR3 comprises 14 residues. Trimming stripped 1 base from V and 4 bases from J, with 8 bases between. CDR1 is SNHLY and CDR2 is FYNNEI in the germline V gene. The CDR3 loop reads CASSEVTANQPQHF. The CDR3 DNA sequence: TGTGCCAGCAGTGAAGTGACAGCGAATCAGCCCCAGCATTTT. Based on the CDR3 plus reference TRBV2 and TRBJ1-5, the full variable domain is EPEVTQTPSHQVTQMGQEVILRCVPISNHLYFYWYRQILGQKVEFLVSFYNNEISEKSEIFDDQFSVERPDGSNFTLKIRSTKLEDSAMYFCASSEVTANQPQHFGDGTRLSIL.

The V gene is TRBV6-5, the J gene TRBJ1-4; D uncertain. The CDR3 runs to 13 residues. The V and J ends lost 5 bases and 4 bases respectively, with 8 bases between them. Per germline, CDR1 MNHEY and CDR2 SVGAGI. This chain's CDR3 is CASSRGNNEKLFF. Written as DNA, the CDR3 is TGTGCCAGCAGTCGGGGAAATAATGAAAAACTGTTTTTT.

This chain uses TRBV4-1 with TRBJ1-6, with a tentative D call TRBD1 (6 bases). This CDR3 is 22 amino acids long. Trimming left V 1 base short and J 3 bases short, with 28 bases between. Germline V gene data show CDR1 as MGHRA and CDR2 as YSYEKL. CDR3: CASSQVVRAGTFNLNYNSPLHF. CDR3 in DNA: TGCGCCAGCAGCCAAGTCGTTCGTGCCGGGACATTTAACCTGAACTATAATTCACCCCTCCACTTT.

This clone is a singleton in its sample. Here the CDR3 reads CASSSSGPRGGDTEAFF. The DNA of the CDR3 is TGCGCCAGCAGCTCCTCCGGCCCCAGGGGAGGGGACACTGAAGCTTTCTTT. The genes are TRBV5-1 and TRBJ1-1, with TRBD1 as a possible D gene (6 bases). Germline CDR1 SGHRS, CDR2 YFSETQ. Trimming stripped 3 bases from V and 3 bases from J, with 21 bases between. This CDR3 comprises 17 residues.

This clone has only one observation. The chain employs TRBV10-3 and TRBJ2-1; TRBD2 aligns across 8 bases. Germline assignment: CDR1 ENHRY and CDR2 SYGVKD. V gave up 4 bases and J gave up 16 bases; unmatched junction bases: 12. The CDR3 runs 13 residues. The DNA for the CDR3 is TGTGCCATCAGTGCAGGAGCTAGCGGGTGGTTTTTCTTC. It specifies CAISAGASGWFFF.

The rearrangement joins TRBV27 to TRBJ1-2; weak D call: TRBD1 (5 bases). Germline-derived CDR1 and CDR2 are MNHEY and SMNVEV (reference sequence). Trimming cost V 4 bases and J 4 bases, with 10 bases left between them. CDR3 length: 13 residues. The chain's CDR3 is CASSYTGSYGYTF. CDR3 nucleotide sequence: TGTGCCAGCAGTTACACAGGCTCCTATGGCTACACCTTC.

This clone showed up just once. The chain is built from TRBV10-3 and TRBJ2-1, with 11 bases that match TRBD2. This CDR3 region has 16 residues. Germline CDR1 is ENHRY and CDR2 is SYGVKD. Trimming cost V 5 bases and J 9 bases; bases outside gene matches: 12. The CDR3 loop is CAISSLTSGEYGEQFF. CDR3 nucleotides: TGTGCCATCAGTAGCCTGACTAGCGGGGAATATGGTGAGCAGTTCTTC.

The chain links TRBV4-1 to TRBJ2-7; D is uncertain. The germline gives CDR1 MGHRA, CDR2 YSYEKL. Deletions cut 5 bases from V and 2 bases from J, with 19 bases between. The CDR3 loop spans 16 amino acids. The CDR3 DNA sequence: TGCGCCAGCAGCTTAGTCCTGACTGACCTGACCTACGAGCAGTACTTC. Encoded protein: CASSLVLTDLTYEQYF.

Details on this clone: This sample includes further DNA sequences coding for the same CDR3. The chain has TRBV7-9 and TRBJ2-5; D is unresolved. This CDR3 region has 11 residues. From germline, CDR1 is SEHNR and CDR2 FQNEAQ (reference sequence). V was clipped by 4 bases and J by 5 bases, with 5 bases between them. The DNA for the CDR3 is TGTGCCAGCAGCTCCCGGGAGACCCAGTACTTC. Residues: CASSSRETQYF.

CDR3 nucleotides: TGTGCCAGCAGTTTACAGGGCCGGGAGCAGTTCTTC. It is translated as CASSLQGREQFF. V and J are TRBV6-6 and TRBJ2-1; perhaps TRBD1 as D (6 bases). Germline assignment: CDR1 MNHNY and CDR2 SVGAGI (reference sequence). Trimming removed 4 bases at V and 10 bases at J, with 11 bases between. The CDR3 has 12 amino acids.

This clone was seen a few times. This chain joins TRBV2 and TRBJ2-2; 15 positions match TRBD2. The CDR3 covers 15 residues. Germline V CDR1 and CDR2: SNHLY, FYNNEI. J gave up 4 bases and V 8 bases, and 2 bases lay outside the gene matches. The CDR3 DNA sequence: TGTGCCAGCGTGGGACTAGCGGGGGGCACCGGGGAGCTGTTTTTT. This translates into CASVGLAGGTGELFF.

The chain joins TRBV6-1 to TRBJ1-5, with 7 bases lining up with TRBD1. Germline V gene sequence: CDR1 MNHNS, CDR2 SASEGT. The ends lost 0 bases at V and 4 bases at J; junction bases unmatched: 0. There are 14 residues in the CDR3. The CDR3 coding sequence is TGTGCCAGCAGTGAAGCGACAGGGAATCAGCCCCAGCATTTT. This encodes CASSEATGNQPQHF.

The chain recombines TRBV5-1 with TRBJ1-2; D unresolved. The CDR3 is made up of 12 amino acids. Germline V CDR1 and CDR2: SGHRS, YFSETQ. V was clipped by 1 base and J by 7 bases, with 8 bases between them. The CDR3 spells CASSLNGGGYTF. Here the CDR3 DNA reads TGCGCCAGCAGCTTGAACGGTGGTGGCTACACCTTC. Full variable domain (remainder filled in from reference TRBV5-1 and TRBJ1-2): KAGVTQTPRYLIKTRGQQVTLSCSPISGHRSVSWYQQTPGQGLQFLFEYFSETQRNKGNFPGRFSGRQFSNSRSEMNVSTLELGDSALYLCASSLNGGGYTFGSGTRLTVV.

The rearrangement uses TRBV7-9 and TRBJ2-1, with D unclear. CDR1 is SEHNR and CDR2 is FQNEAQ in the germline V gene (reference sequence). V gave up 5 bases and J gave up 6 bases, with 8 bases separating them. The length of the CDR3 is 12 residues. The CDR3 DNA is TGTGCCAGCAGCCCTGGCCCCAATGAGCAGTTCTTC. Translated: CASSPGPNEQFF. Supplemented by reference TRBV7-9 and TRBJ2-1, the full variable domain reads DTGVSQNPRHKITKRGQNVTFRCDPISEHNRLYWYRQTLGQGPEFLTYFQNEAQLEKSRLLSDRFSAERPKGSFSTLEIQRTEQGDSAMYLCASSPGPNEQFFGPGTRLTVL.